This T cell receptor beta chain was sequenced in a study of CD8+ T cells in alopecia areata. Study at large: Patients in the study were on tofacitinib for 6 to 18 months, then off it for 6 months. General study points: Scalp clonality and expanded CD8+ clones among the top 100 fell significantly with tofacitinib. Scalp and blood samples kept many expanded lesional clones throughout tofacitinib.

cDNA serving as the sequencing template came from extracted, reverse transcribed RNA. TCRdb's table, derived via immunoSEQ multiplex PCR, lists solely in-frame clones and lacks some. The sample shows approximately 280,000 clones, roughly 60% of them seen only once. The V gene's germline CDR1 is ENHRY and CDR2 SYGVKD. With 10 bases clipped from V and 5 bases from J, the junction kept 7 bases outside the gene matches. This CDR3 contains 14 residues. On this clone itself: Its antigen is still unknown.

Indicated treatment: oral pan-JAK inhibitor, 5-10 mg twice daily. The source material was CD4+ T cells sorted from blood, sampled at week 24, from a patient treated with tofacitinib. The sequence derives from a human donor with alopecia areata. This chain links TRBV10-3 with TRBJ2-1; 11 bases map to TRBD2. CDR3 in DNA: TGTGCCACTAACCCGGGACTAGCGGACAATGAGCAGTTCTTC. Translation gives CATNPGLADNEQFF.